These T cell receptor beta chains were read from a single sample in a study of Graves' ophthalmopathy and Graves' hyperthyroidism. TCRdb re-called the multiplex PCR reads through MiXCR, storing one row per CDR3 protein. Among roughly 410,000 distinct CDR3 sequences listed, less than 20% were seen once. Input material: peripheral blood. The receptors stem from a woman aged 18 to 35 with stable Graves' hyperthyroidism. CDR3s include the opening cysteine and the closing phenylalanine or tryptophan. The D gene is left open where the match is weak. Rows may omit the clone size; those that give it use once, few, many or a size class.

abundance	j_gene	v_gene	d_gene	CDR3aa	CDR3nt
many	TRBJ1-2	TRBV15	-	CATSRGSGYTF	TGTGCCACCAGCAGGGGTAGCGGCTACACCTTC
many	TRBJ1-2	TRBV6-5	-	CASSYEGGYGYTF	TGTGCCAGCAGTTATGAGGGCGGCTATGGCTACACCTTC
many	TRBJ1-5	TRBV7-2	-	CASSQLGGNQPQHF	TGTGCCAGCAGCCAGCTAGGAGGCAATCAGCCCCAGCATTTT
many	TRBJ1-2	TRBV6-1	-	CASSRDSYYGYTF	TGTGCCAGCAGCCGTGACAGCTACTATGGCTACACCTTC
many	TRBJ1-1	TRBV27	-	CASGLGPTTEAFF	TGTGCCAGCGGACTGGGACCGACCACTGAAGCTTTCTTT
-	TRBJ1-3	TRBV18	-	CASSPPQGMRGNTIYF	TGTGCCAGCTCACCACCGCAGGGGATGAGAGGAAACACCATATATTTT
few	TRBJ2-1	TRBV19	-	CASSIVGGSLNEQFF	TGTGCCAGTAGTATAGTGGGGGGAAGTTTAAATGAGCAGTTCTTC
many	TRBJ1-2	TRBV19	TRBD1	CASSRTGGESNYGYTF	TGTGCCAGTAGCCGAACAGGGGGCGAATCGAACTATGGCTACACCTTC
many	TRBJ1-2	TRBV12-3/TRBV12-4	-	CASSLGEGRGYTF	TGTGCCAGCAGTTTGGGCGAGGGACGCGGCTACACCTTC
many	TRBJ2-5	TRBV12-3/TRBV12-4	-	CASSPAETQYF	TGTGCCAGCAGCCCCGCCGAGACCCAGTACTTC
many	TRBJ1-1	TRBV15	-	CATSRGAFGKAFF	TGTGCCACCAGCAGAGGCGCCTTTGGTAAAGCTTTCTTT
many	TRBJ1-2	TRBV6-5	-	CASSYSRGPNYGYTF	TGTGCCAGCAGTTACTCGAGGGGCCCTAACTATGGCTACACCTTC
many	TRBJ2-5	TRBV6-2/TRBV6-3	TRBD1	CASSDPTGGAGQETQYF	TGTGCCAGCAGCGATCCAACAGGGGGCGCGGGGCAAGAGACCCAGTACTTC
many	TRBJ2-7	TRBV6-2/TRBV6-3	-	CASSSQQGTYEQYF	TGTGCCAGCAGTTCCCAACAGGGTACCTACGAGCAGTACTTC
-	TRBJ1-6	TRBV7-2	-	CASSLVGALSYNSPLHF	TGTGCCAGCAGCTTAGTAGGAGCCCTCTCCTATAATTCACCCCTCCACTTT
many	TRBJ2-7	TRBV7-6	-	CASSSMIGHTYEQYF	TGTGCCAGCAGCTCAATGATTGGACACACCTACGAGCAGTACTTC
many	TRBJ1-2	TRBV29-1	TRBD1	CSVEADRAGYTF	TGCAGCGTTGAAGCCGACAGGGCAGGCTACACCTTC
many	TRBJ2-5	TRBV28	-	CASSLFGAGPETQYF	TGTGCCAGCAGTTTGTTTGGGGCTGGGCCAGAGACCCAGTACTTC
many	TRBJ2-7	TRBV6-5	-	CASSYSGGTYEQYF	TGTGCCAGCAGTTACTCAGGCGGTACCTACGAGCAGTACTTC
many	TRBJ1-1	TRBV6-1	-	CASNSDVVRNTEAFF	TGTGCCAGCAACTCAGATGTCGTACGGAACACTGAAGCTTTCTTT
many	TRBJ1-5	TRBV12-3/TRBV12-4	TRBD1	CASSSYRGQGQPQHF	TGTGCCAGCAGTTCGTACAGGGGGCAGGGTCAGCCCCAGCATTTT
many	TRBJ1-1	TRBV7-2	TRBD1	CASSEDRGDTEAFF	TGTGCCAGCTCGGAGGACAGGGGCGACACTGAAGCTTTCTTT